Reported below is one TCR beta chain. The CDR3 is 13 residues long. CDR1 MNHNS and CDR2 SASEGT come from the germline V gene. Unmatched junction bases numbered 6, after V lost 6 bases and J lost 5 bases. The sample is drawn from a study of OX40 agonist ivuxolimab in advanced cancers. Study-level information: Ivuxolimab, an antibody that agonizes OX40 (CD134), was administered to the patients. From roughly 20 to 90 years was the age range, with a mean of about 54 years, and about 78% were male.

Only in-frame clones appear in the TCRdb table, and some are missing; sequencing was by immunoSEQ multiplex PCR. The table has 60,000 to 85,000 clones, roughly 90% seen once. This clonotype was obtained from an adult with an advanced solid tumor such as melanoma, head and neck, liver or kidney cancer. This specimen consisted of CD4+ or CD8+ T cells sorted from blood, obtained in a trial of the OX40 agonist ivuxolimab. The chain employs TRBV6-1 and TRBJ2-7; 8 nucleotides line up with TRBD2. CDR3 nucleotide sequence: TGTGCCAGCAGATCCGGGGGGGGCCACGAGCAGTACTTC. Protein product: CASRSGGGHEQYF.